The clone carrying this TCR beta chain was found many times. These data belong to a study of prognosis after radiotherapy for stage I lung cancer. For the study at large: Under 15 cases involved newly diagnosed primary stage I lung tumors, and about five involved oligometastatic NSCLC subsequent to surgical resection of the primary tumor. SBRT spanned 3 to 5 fractions, reaching a biologically effective dose of at least 100 Gy.

The genomic DNA TCR beta CDR3 region underwent two rounds of multiplex PCR. The first PCR round targeted every TRBV and TRBJ gene with specific primers. A single record per CDR3 protein comes from TCRdb applying MiXCR to the multiplex PCR reads. The data contain over 20,000 distinct CDR3 sequences, roughly 40% of them seen just once; the ten biggest clones take up 55% to 70%. The sequence was obtained from a donor aged 50 or older with non-small cell lung cancer. This specimen consisted of PBMCs, obtained before or after stereotactic body radiation therapy (not recorded which).

CDR3: CASSLRQAVGKDTEAFF. The CDR3, as DNA: TGTGCCAGCAGTTTACGGCAGGCGGTGGGTAAGGACACTGAAGCTTTCTTT. The chain carries TRBV12-3 or TRBV12-4 and TRBJ1-1; no definite D call. V was pared by 2 bases and J by 3 bases, with 19 bases between. The CDR3 spans 17 residues.